The clone carrying this TCR beta chain occurred a few times. The antigen remains unidentified. CDR1 and CDR2 (germline): MNHNY, SVGAGI (reference sequence). The CDR3 is 17 amino acids. J was trimmed by 4 bases and V by 2 bases; bases with no gene match: 13. These data belong to a study of T-cell memory formation after mild COVID-19. Whole-study findings and limits: Contracting clones localized mainly to CM and EM when CD4+ and mainly to EMRA when CD8+.

TCRdb called the 5' RACE reads again in MiXCR, with one record for every CDR3 protein. The table has more than 100,000 distinct CDR3 sequences, about 5.9% seen once. The rearrangement uses TRBV6-6 and TRBJ2-7, with 8 bases that match TRBD2. The sequence came from an adult woman who had mild COVID-19 (a few samples of this study predate the infection). Cell type and time point are not known. Sequenced input: PBMCs or a T cell subset sorted from them (not recorded which). The CDR3 sequence is CASSYLGDQRENYEQYF. In nucleotides, the CDR3 is TGTGCCAGCAGTTACCTGGGTGACCAGCGGGAGAATTACGAGCAGTACTTC.